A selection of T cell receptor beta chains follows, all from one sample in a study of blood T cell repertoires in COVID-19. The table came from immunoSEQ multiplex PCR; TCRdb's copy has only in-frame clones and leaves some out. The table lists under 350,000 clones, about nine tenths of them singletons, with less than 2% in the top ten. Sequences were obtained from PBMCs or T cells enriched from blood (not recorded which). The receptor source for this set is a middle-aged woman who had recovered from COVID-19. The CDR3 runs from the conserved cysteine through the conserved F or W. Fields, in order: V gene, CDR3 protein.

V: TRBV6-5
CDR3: CASSYFLVGTGGEQYF

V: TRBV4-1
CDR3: CASSWGGRKETQYF

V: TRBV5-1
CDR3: CASSLGQGGYEQYF

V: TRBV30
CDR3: CAWSVQAGGYNEQFF

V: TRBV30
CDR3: CAWRWQGAQIGGYTF

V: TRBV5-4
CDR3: CASSLYRLDSSNTGELFF

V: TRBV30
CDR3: CAWSTEPLYGYTF

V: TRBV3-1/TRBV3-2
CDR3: CASSSPGQIYGYTF

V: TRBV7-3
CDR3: CASSSGQGNRRTEAFF

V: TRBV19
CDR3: CASSIAYLSYNEQFF

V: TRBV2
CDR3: CASRRGLGGYTF

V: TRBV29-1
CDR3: CSVAGPISETQYF

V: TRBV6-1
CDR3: CASSEGTSGTGSEQFF

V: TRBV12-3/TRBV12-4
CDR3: CASSLRGNNEQFF

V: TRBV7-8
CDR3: CASSFNSPLGNQPQHF

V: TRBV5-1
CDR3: CASSFGQRANYGYTF

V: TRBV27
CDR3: CASSSLSSGSSYNEQFF

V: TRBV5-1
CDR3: CASSLTPGQGWTEAFF

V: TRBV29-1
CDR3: CSVLAGTGGEKLFF

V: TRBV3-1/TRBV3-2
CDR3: CASSSTQNSPLHF

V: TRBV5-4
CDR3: CASSSGTSGRAGEQFF

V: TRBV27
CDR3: CASSSIRTGLLGKLFF

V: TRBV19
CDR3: CASSVNYRALRSHGYTF

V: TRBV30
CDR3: CAWSARVPNEKLFF

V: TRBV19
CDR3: CASSPNRAGANVLTF

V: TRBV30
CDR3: CAWSVPGDEKLFF

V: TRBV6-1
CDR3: CASSEWRLGDTQYF

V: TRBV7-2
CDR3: CASSLARSDYGYTF

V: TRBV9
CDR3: CASSASSYNSPLHF

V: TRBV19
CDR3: CASSIYGPGPQHF

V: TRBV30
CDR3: CAWSHTGQGAYEQYF

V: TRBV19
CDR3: CASSQGALSQPQHF

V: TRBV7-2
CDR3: CASSSPSGGGYGYTF

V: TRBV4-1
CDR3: CASSQDARDTPLHF

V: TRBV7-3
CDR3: CASSPGGTGGYEQYF

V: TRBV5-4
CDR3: CASSLGLTSGVQETQYF

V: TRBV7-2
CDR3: CASSFGHVNYGYTF

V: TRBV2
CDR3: CASSESDGGYTF

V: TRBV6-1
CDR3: CASSERDRAWGTQYF

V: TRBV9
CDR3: CASSGQGRPEAFF